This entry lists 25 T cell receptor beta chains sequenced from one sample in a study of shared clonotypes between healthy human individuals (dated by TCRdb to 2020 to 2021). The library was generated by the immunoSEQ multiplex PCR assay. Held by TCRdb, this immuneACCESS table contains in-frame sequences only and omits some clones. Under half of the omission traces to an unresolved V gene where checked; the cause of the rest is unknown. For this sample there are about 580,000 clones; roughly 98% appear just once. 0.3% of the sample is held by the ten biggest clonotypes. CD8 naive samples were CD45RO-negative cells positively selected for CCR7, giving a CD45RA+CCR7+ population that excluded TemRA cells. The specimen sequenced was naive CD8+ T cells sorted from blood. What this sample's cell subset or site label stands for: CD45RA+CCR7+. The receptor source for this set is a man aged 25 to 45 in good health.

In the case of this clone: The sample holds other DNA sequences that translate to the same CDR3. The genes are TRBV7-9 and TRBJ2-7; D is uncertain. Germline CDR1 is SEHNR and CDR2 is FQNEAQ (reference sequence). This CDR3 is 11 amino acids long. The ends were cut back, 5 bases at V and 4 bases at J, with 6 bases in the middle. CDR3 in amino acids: CASSPNYEQYF. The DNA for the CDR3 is TGTGCCAGCAGCCCTAATTACGAGCAGTACTTC.

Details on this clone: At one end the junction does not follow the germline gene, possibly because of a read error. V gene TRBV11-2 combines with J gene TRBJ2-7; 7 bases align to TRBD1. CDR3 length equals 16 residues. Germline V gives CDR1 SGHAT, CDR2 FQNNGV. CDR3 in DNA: TGTGCCAGCAGCCCGACGACCCAATTAGAGAAGACAGGGATGGACTTC. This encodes CASSPTTQLEKTGMDF.

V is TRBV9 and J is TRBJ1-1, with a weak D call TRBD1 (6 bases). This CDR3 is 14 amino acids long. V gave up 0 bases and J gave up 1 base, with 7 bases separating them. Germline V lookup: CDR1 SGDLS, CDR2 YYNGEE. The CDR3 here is CASSVVGANTEAFF. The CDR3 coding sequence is TGTGCCAGCAGCGTAGTGGGGGCGAACACTGAAGCTTTCTTT.

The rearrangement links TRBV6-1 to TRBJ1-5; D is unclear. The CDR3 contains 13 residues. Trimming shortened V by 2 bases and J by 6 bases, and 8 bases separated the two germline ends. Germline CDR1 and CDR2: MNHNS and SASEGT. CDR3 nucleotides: TGTGCCAGCAGTGAATACGGGTTTCAGCCCCAGCATTTT. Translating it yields CASSEYGFQPQHF.

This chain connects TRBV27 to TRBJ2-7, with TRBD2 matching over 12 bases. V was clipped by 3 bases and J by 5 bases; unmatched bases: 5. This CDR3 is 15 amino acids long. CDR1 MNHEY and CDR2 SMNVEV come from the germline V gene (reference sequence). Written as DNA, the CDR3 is TGTGCCAGCAGTTTCACTAGCGGGAGGTTCGACGAGCAGTACTTC. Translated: CASSFTSGRFDEQYF.

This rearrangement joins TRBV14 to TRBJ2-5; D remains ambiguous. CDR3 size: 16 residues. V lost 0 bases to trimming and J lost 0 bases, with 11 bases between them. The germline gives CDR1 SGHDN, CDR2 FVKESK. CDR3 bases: TGTGCCAGCAGCCAAGAGATCCTTCTCCACCAAGAGACCCAGTACTTC. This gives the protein CASSQEILLHQETQYF.

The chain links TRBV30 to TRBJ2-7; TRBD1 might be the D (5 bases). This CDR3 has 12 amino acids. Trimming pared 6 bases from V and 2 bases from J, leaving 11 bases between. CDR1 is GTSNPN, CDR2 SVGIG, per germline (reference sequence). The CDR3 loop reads CACDRQAYEQYF. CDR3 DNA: TGTGCCTGTGACAGACAAGCCTACGAGCAGTACTTC.

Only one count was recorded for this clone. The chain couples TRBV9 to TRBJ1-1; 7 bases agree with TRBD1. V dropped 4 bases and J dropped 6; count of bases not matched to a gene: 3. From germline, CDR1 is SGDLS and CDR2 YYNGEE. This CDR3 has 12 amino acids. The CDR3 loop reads CASSPGQAEAFF. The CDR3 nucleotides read TGTGCCAGCAGCCCCGGACAGGCTGAAGCTTTCTTT.

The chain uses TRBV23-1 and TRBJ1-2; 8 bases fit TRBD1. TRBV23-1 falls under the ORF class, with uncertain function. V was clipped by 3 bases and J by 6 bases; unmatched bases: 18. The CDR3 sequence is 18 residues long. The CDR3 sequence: CASSQDRALSYGDHGYTF. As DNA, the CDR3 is TGCGCCAGCAGTCAGGACAGGGCTTTATCTTACGGGGACCATGGCTACACCTTC.

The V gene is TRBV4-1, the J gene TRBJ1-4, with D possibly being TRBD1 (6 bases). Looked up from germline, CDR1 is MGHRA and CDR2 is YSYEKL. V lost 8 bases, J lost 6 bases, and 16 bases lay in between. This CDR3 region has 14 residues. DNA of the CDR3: TGCGCCAGCCTAGGGCAAGGGGGGGATGAAAAACTGTTTTTT. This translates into CASLGQGGDEKLFF.

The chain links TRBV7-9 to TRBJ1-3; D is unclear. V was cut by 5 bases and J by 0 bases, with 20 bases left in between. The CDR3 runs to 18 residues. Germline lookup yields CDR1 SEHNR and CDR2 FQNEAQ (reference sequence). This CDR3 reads CASSPTYEATDSGNTIYF. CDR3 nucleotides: TGTGCCAGCAGCCCTACGTATGAGGCGACCGACTCTGGAAACACCATATATTTT.

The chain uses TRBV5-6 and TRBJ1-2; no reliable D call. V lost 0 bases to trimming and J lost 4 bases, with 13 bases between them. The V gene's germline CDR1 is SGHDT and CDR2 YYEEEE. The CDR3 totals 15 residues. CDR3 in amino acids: CASSLVPGGSYGYTF. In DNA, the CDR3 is TGTGCCAGCAGCTTGGTGCCAGGTGGAAGCTATGGCTACACCTTC.

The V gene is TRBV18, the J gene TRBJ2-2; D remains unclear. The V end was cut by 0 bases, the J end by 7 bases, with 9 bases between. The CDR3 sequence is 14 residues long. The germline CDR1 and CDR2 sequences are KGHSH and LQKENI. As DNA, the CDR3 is TGTGCCAGCTCACCACCCCGAACGAGCGGGGAGCTGTTTTTT. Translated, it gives CASSPPRTSGELFF.

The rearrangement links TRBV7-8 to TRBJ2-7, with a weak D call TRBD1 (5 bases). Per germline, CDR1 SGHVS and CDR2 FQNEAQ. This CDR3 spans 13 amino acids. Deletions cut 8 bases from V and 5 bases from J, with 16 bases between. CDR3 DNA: TGTGCCAGCCGACAGACAGTCACGAACGAGCAGTACTTC. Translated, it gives CASRQTVTNEQYF.

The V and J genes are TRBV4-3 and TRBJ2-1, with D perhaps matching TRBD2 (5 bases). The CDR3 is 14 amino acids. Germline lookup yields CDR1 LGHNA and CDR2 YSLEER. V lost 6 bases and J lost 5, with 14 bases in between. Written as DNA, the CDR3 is TGCGCCAGCAGGCCCTCGACTACCGACAATGAGCAGTTCTTC. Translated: CASRPSTTDNEQFF.

The CDR3 reads CASSDSVGLASYNEQFF. CDR3 in DNA: TGTGCCAGCAGTGATAGCGTCGGACTAGCCTCCTACAATGAGCAGTTCTTC. The chain links TRBV2 to TRBJ2-1, with 8 bases that match TRBD2. The CDR3 is 17 residues long. V was clipped by 3 bases and J by 0 bases; unmatched bases: 7. Germline CDR1 reads SNHLY; CDR2 reads FYNNEI.

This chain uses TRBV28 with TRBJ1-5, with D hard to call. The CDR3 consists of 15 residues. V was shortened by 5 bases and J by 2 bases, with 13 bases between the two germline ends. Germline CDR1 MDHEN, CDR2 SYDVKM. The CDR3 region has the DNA TGTGCCAGCAGTCCCCGGGAGTTAGGCAATCAGCCCCAGCATTTT. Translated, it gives CASSPRELGNQPQHF.

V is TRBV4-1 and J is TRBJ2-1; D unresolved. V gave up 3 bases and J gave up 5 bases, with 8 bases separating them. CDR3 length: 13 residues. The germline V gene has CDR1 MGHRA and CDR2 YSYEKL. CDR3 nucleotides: TGCGCCAGCAGCCAGATATCGAACAATGAGCAGTTCTTC. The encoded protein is CASSQISNNEQFF.

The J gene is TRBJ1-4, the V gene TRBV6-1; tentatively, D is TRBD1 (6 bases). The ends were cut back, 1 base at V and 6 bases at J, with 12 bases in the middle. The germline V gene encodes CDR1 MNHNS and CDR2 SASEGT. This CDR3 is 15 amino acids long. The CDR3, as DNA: TGTGCCAGCAGTGAAGGCAGGGGCGCATATGAAAAACTGTTTTTT. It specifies CASSEGRGAYEKLFF.

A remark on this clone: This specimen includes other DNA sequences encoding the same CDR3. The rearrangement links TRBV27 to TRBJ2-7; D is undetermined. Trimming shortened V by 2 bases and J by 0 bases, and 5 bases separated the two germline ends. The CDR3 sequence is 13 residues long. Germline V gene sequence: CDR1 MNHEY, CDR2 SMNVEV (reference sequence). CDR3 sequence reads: CASSLTLSYEQYF. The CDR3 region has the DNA TGTGCCAGCAGTTTAACCCTCTCCTACGAGCAGTACTTC.

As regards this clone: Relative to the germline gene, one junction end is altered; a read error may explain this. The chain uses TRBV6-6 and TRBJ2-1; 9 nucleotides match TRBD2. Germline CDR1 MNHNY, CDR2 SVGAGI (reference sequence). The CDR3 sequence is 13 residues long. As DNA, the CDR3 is TGTGCCAGCAGTTACGAGGAGGCGGGAGGGGGAATCTTC. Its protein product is CASSYEEAGGGIF.

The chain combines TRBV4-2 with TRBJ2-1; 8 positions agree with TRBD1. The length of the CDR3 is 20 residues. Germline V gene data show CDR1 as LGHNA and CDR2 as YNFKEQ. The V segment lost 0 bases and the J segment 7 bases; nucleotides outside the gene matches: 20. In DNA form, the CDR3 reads TGTGCCAGCAGCCAAGATAGTGTTCCGAGGAGGGACAGGAAGCAGAATGAGCAGTTCTTC. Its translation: CASSQDSVPRRDRKQNEQFF.

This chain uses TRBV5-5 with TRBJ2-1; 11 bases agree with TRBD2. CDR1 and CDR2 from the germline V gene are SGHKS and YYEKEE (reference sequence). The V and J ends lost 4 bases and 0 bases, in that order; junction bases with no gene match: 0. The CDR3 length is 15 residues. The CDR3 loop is CASSGTSGSYNEQFF. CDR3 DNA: TGTGCCAGCAGCGGGACTAGCGGCTCCTACAATGAGCAGTTCTTC. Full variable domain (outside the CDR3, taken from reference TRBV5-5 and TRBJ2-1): DAGVTQSPTHLIKTRGQQVTLRCSPISGHKSVSWYQQVLGQGPQFIFQYYEKEERGRGNFPDRFSARQFPNYSSELNVNALLLGDSALYLCASSGTSGSYNEQFFGPGTRLTVL.

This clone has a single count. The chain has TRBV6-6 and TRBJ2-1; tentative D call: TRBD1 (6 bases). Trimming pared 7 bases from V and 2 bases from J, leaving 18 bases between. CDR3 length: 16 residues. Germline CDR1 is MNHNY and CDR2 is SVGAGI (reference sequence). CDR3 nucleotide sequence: TGTGCCAGCACTCTAAGCCGACAGGCTACCTACAATGAGCAGTTCTTC. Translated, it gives CASTLSRQATYNEQFF.

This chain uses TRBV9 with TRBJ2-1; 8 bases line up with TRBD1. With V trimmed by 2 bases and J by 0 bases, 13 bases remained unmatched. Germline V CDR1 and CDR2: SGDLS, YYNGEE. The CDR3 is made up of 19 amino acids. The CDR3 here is CASSVSTAGGSYSYNEQFF. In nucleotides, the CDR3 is TGTGCCAGCAGCGTCTCGACGGCAGGGGGCAGTTACTCCTACAATGAGCAGTTCTTC.